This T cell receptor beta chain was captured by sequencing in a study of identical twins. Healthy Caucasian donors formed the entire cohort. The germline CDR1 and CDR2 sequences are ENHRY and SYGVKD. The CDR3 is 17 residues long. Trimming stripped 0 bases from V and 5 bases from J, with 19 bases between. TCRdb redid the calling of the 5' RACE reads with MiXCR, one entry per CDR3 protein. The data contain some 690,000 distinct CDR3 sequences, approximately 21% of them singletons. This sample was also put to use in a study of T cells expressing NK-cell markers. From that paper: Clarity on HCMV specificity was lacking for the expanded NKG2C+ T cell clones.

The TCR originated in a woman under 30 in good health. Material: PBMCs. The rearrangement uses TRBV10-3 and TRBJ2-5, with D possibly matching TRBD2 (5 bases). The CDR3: CAISESILAGVGETQYF. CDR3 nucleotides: TGTGCCATCAGTGAGTCGATTCTAGCAGGAGTGGGGGAGACCCAGTACTTC.